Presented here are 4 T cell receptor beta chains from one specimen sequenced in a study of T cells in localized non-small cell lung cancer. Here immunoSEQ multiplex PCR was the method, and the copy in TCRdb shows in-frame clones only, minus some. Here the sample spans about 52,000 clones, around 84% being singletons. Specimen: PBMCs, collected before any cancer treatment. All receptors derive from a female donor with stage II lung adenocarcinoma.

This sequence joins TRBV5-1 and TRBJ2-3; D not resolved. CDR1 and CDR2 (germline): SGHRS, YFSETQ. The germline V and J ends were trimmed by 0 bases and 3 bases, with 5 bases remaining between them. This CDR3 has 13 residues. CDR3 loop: CASSLGRTDTQYF. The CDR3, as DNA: TGCGCCAGCAGCTTGGGGCGAACAGATACGCAGTATTTT.

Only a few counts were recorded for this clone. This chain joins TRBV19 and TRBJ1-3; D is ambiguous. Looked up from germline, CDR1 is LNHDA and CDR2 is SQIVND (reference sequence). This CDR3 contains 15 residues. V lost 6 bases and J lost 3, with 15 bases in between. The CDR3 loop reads CASRKRDLGGNTIYF. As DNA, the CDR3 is TGTGCCAGTAGGAAACGGGATCTTGGTGGAAACACCATATATTTT.

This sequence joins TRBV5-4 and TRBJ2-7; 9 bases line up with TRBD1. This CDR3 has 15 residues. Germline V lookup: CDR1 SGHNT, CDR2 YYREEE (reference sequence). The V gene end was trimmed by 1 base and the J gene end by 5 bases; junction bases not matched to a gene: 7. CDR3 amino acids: CASSLTGTGIHEQYF. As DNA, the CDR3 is TGTGCCAGCAGCTTGACAGGGACAGGGATTCACGAGCAGTACTTC.

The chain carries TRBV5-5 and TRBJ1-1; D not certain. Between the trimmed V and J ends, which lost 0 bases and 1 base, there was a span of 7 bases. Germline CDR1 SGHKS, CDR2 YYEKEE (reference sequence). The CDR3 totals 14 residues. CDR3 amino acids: CASSLDRWNTEAFF. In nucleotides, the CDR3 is TGTGCCAGCAGCTTGGATAGGTGGAACACTGAAGCTTTCTTT.